This T cell receptor (beta chain) comes out of a study of CD8 T cells in ankylosing spondylitis. TCRdb itself ran the 5' RACE reads through MiXCR, one entry per CDR3 protein. The sample has about 92,000 distinct CDR3 sequences; just under 9% are singletons. The J segment lost 5 bases and the V segment lost 4 bases, leaving 6 bases of the junction unmatched. This CDR3 has 15 residues. Germline V gene sequence: CDR1 SGHRS, CDR2 YFSETQ. This clonotype was picked up a small number of times. V gene TRBV5-1 combines with J gene TRBJ2-1; 10 nucleotides match TRBD1. The clonotype comes from a male donor with ankylosing spondylitis or in good health (not recorded which). The sequenced sample was blood, either unsorted or a sorted T cell fraction (not recorded which). The CDR3 nucleotides read TGCGCCAGCAGCCTTACCGGGACAGGGGACAATGAGCAGTTCTTC. This encodes CASSLTGTGDNEQFF.